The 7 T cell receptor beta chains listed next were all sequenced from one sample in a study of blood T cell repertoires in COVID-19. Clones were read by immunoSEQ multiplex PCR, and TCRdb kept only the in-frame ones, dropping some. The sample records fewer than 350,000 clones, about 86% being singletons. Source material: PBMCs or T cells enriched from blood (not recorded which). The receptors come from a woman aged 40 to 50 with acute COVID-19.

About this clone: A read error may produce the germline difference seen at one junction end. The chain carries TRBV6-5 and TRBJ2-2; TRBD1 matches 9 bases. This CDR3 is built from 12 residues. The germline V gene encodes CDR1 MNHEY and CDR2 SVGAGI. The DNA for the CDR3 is TGTGCCAGCAGCCCCCGACAGGGGGTGCTGTTTTTT. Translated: CASSPRQGVLFF.

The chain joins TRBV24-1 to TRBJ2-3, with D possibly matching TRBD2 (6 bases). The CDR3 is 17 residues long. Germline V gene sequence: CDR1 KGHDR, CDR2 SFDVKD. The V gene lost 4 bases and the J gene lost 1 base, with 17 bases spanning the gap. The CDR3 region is CATSEAFPGGGTDTQYF. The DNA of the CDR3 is TGTGCCACCAGTGAGGCGTTTCCCGGAGGGGGCACAGATACGCAGTATTTT.

The CDR3, as DNA: TGTGCCAGCAGCTTAGGTAGAACTAGCGGGATGGGTGAGCAGTTCTTC. Translation gives CASSLGRTSGMGEQFF. V usage is TRBV13 and J usage is TRBJ2-1, with 10 bases aligning to TRBD2. The CDR3 runs 16 residues. Germline V gives CDR1 PRHDT, CDR2 FYEKMQ (reference sequence). The junction had 8 bases not matched to a gene; V was cut back by 0 bases and J by 9 bases.

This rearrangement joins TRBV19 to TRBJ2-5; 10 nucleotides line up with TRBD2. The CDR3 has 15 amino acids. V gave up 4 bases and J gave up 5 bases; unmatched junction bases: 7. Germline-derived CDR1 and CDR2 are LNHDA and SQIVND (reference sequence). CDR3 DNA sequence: TGTGCCAGTAGTAGAAGCGGGGGGGCCGGGGAGACCCAGTACTTC. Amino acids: CASSRSGGAGETQYF.

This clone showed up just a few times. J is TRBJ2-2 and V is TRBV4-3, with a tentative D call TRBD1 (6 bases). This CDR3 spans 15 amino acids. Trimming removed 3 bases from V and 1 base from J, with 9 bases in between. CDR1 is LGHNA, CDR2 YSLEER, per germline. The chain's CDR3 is CASSHSTGNTGELFF. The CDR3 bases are TGCGCCAGCAGCCACTCGACAGGGAACACCGGGGAGCTGTTTTTT.

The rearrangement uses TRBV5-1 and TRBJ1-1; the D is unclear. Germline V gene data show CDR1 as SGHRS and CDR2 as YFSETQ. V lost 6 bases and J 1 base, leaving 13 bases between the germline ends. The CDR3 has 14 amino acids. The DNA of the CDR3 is TGCGCCAGCACGATCGGAGACCAGAACACTGAAGCTTTCTTT. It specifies CASTIGDQNTEAFF.

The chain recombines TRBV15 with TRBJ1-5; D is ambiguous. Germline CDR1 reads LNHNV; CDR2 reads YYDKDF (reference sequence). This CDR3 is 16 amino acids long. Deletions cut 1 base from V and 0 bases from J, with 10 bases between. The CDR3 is CATSRGGLGSNQPQHF. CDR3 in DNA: TGTGCCACCAGCAGAGGAGGGCTTGGTAGCAATCAGCCCCAGCATTTT.